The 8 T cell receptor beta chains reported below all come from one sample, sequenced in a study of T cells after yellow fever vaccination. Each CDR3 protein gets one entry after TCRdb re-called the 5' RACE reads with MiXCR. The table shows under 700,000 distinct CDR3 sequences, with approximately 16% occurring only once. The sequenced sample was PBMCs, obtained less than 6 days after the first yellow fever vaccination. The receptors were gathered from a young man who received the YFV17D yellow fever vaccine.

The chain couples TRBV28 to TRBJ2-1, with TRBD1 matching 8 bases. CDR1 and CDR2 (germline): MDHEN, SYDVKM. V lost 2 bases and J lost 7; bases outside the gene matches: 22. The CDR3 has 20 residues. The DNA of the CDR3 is TGTGCCAGCAGTTTACCCCGGCAGGGGGCGCATTATAGTGGTGTGAATGAGCAGTTCTTC. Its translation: CASSLPRQGAHYSGVNEQFF.

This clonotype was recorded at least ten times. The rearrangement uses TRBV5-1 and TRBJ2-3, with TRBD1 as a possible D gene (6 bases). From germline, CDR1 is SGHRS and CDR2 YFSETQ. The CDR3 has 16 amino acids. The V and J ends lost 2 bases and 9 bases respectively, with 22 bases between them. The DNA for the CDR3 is TGCGCCAGCAGCTTCTCAGGGGATCCTCGCCGCGGCACGCAGTATTTT. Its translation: CASSFSGDPRRGTQYF. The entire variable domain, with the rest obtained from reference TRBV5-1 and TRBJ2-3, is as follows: KAGVTQTPRYLIKTRGQQVTLSCSPISGHRSVSWYQQTPGQGLQFLFEYFSETQRNKGNFPGRFSGRQFSNSRSEMNVSTLELGDSALYLCASSFSGDPRRGTQYFGPGTRLTVL.

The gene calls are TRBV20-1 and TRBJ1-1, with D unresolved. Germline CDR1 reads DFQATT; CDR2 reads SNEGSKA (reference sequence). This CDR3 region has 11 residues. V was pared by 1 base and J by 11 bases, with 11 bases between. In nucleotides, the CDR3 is TGCAGTGCTAGAGGGATCTCGTGGGCTTTCTTT. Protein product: CSARGISWAFF.

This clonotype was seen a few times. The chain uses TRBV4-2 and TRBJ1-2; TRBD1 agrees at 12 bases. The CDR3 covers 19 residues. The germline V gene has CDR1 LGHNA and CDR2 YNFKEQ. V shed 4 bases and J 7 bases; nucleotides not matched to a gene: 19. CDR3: CASSRTGPGTGGPMGGYTF. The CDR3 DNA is TGTGCCAGCAGCCGAACCGGTCCCGGGACAGGGGGCCCGATGGGTGGCTACACCTTC.

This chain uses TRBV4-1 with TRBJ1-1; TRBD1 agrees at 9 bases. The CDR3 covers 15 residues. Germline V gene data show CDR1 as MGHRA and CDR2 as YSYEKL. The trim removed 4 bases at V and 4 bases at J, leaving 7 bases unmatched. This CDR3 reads CASSPRDRASTEAFF. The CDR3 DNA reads TGCGCCAGCAGCCCTAGGGACAGGGCATCCACTGAAGCTTTCTTT.

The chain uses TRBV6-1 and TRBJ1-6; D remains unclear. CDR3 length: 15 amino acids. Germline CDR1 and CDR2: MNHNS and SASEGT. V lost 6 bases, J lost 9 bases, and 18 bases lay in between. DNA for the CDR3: TGTGCCAGCAGCACGGGTGGCAGGCGGAGTTCACCCCTCCACTTT. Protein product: CASSTGGRRSSPLHF.

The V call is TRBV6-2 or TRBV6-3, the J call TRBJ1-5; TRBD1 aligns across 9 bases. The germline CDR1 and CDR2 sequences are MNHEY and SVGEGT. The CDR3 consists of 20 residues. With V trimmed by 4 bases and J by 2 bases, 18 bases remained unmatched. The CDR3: CASSSRKTGGSRYGNQPQHF. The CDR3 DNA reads TGTGCCAGCAGTTCCCGTAAGACAGGGGGATCCAGATACGGCAATCAGCCCCAGCATTTT.

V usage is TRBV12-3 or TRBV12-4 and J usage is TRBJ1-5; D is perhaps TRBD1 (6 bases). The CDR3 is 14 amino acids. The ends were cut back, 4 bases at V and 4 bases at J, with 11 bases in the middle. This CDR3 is CASSSQDSNQPQHF. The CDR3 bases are TGTGCCAGCAGTTCTCAGGACAGTAATCAGCCCCAGCATTTT.